This T cell receptor beta chain was observed in a study of T cells in Graves' hyperthyroidism and ophthalmopathy (dated by TCRdb to about 2019). As for the study more broadly: Peripheral blood was collected at initial diagnosis, before any treatment. Following sampling, methimazole starting at 30 mg daily was given to hyperthyroidism patients, and high-dose intravenous methylprednisolone was given to ophthalmopathy patients. Prospective prediction of ophthalmopathy was tested in an independent validation cohort consisting of roughly 20 hyperthyroidism patients and over 15 patients who later progressed to ophthalmopathy. The paper reports TCR Vbeta CDR3 sequencing of over 130 peripheral blood samples: around 45 ophthalmopathy, 70 to 85 hyperthyroidism and approximately 17 progressor patients. For training and testing, the 100 or so patients in the discovery cohort were randomly divided in a 7:3 ratio. A discovery cohort of about 100 patients, roughly 45 with Graves' ophthalmopathy and over 55 with stable Graves' hyperthyroidism, was used to find distinguishing TCR V-J signatures. The study also compared thyroid tissue and blood T-cell repertoires from roughly six Graves' hyperthyroidism patients.

This clonotype was seen repeatedly, ten times or more. Its antigen is currently not known. No much larger clone is present one base from it, and per-base qualities are unavailable. Reading from cysteine to phenylalanine, the CDR3 counts 16 amino acids. Left in the record is the CDR3 DNA by itself, 48 bases read in frame from the first base. The germline V gene specifies LGHNT as CDR1 and FRNRAP as CDR2. The V end gives up 5 bases and the J end 5 bases, leaving 8 bases in the junction not matched to a gene. Amplification of TCR beta CDR3 regions was carried out from RNA transcripts. For the first round of RT-PCR on the TCR CDR3, the HTBI primer set was used together with the Qiagen OneStep RT-PCR kit. A second multiplex PCR round built the libraries, followed by size selection and purification. Sequencing of the libraries was done on an Illumina HiSeq2000 using paired-end 100 bp reads. From the authors' description of their analysis: SOAPnuke was used to process the raw data, with reads discarded if the reads contained adapters or uncalled bases, had a mean Phred below 15, or lacked an exact constant-primer or identifier match. High-quality paired reads were merged using COPE v1.2.5, and each unique nucleotide sequence was defined as a clonotype. MiTCR v1.1 was used to align the clonotypes against IMGT TRBV, TRBD and TRBJ reference segments. Analysis was restricted to V-J combinations with a frequency above 0.0001, which covered 98% to 99.2% of repertoires. A TCS score was defined as the ratio of F50 (clonal expansion) to E x V (chaos), with BLOSUM62-based TCRdist applied between CDR3 peptides within each V-J. Welch's t-statistics and random forest reduced 500 to 550 V-J features to about 13, which were used in a naive Bayes classifier (R e1071). TCRdb passed the public sequencing reads through fastp at Q25 and MiXCR, retaining productive beta sequences. Rows are combined by CDR3 protein, so each entry shows the most common genes and DNA. These V and J calls rely on TCRdb rather than the paper's analysis. This sample holds about 360,000 distinct CDR3 sequences; about 13% were observed only once. The top ten clones comprise around 20% of the sample.

What the work shows at the level of the full study, not this receptor alone: Most expanded thyroid clonotypes (frequency above 0.001) were also detected in blood, suggesting blood repertoires may reflect thyroid immune responses. Sample size was not statistically predetermined, and investigators were not blinded to group allocation. In validation, the model predicted progression to ophthalmopathy a median of roughly 6.5 months before onset, with approximately 68% sensitivity and roughly 73% specificity. A model built on a 13 V-J signature distinguished ophthalmopathy from stable hyperthyroidism, reaching about 88% sensitivity and approximately 83% specificity in cross-validation and 80%/75% in testing.

The hyperthyroidism patients were between 18 and 65 years old and newly diagnosed, with a disease duration of less than 2 months. Any patient with an uncontrolled infection, another autoimmune disease, pregnancy or lactation was excluded. Diagnoses were based on clinical symptoms, serum thyroxine and TRAb, thyroid ultrasound and orbital computed tomography. Blood from progressor patients was drawn when they were first diagnosed with hyperthyroidism, before any ophthalmopathy symptoms appeared. PBMCs were isolated from 7.5 to 10 ml of fresh peripheral blood by Ficoll-Paque density gradient centrifugation. Progressor patients were first diagnosed with Graves' hyperthyroidism and then developed ophthalmopathy during follow-up. Total RNA was extracted with Trizol reagent, and quality was checked on an Agilent 2100 Bioanalyzer.

The sequenced sample consisted of blood. The TCR comes from a man between 25 and 39 years old with Graves' hyperthyroidism that later progressed to Graves' ophthalmopathy. The chain is made from TRBV12-5 and TRBJ2-3, with 12 bases matching TRBD1. CDR3 protein: CASGGGTGGARDTQYF. The DNA sequence is as follows: TGTGCTAGTGGTGGGGGGACAGGGGGCGCTAGAGATACGCAGTATTTT.